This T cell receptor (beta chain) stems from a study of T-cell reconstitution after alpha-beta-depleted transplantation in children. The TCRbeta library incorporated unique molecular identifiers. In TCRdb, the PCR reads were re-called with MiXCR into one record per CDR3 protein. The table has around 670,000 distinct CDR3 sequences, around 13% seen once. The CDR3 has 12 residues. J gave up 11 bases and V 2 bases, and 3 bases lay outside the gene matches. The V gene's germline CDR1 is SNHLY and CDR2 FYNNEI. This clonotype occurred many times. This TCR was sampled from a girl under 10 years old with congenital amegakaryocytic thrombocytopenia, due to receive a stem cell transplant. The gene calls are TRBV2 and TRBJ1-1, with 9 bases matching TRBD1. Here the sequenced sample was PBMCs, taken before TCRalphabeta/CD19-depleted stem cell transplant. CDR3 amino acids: CASSERDRVAFF. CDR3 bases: TGTGCCAGCAGTGAACGGGACAGGGTCGCTTTCTTT.